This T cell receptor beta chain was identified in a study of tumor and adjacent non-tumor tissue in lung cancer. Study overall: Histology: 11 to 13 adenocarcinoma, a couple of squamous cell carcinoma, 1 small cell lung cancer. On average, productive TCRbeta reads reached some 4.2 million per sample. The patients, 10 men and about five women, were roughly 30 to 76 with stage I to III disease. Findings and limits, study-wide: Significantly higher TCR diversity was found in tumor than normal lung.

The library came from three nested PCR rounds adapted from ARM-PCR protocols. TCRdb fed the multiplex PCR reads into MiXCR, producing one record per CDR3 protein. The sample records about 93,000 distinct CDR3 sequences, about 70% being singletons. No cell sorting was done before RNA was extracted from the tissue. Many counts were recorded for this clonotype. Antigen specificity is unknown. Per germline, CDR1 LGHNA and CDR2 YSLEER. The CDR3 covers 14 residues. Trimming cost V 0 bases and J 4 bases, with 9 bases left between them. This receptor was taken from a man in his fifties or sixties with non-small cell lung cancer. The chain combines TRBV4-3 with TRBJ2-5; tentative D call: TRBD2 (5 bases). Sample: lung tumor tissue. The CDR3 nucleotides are TGCGCCAGCAGCCAAGACTTGGCGGGAGAGACCCAGTACTTC. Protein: CASSQDLAGETQYF.